Sequencing of this T cell receptor beta chain was carried out in a study of T cells in Graves' hyperthyroidism and ophthalmopathy (dated by TCRdb to about 2019). Regarding the complete study: Peripheral blood samples were taken at the time of initial diagnosis, prior to any treatment. To identify TCR V-J signatures that set the groups apart, the researchers used a discovery cohort of 90 to 100 patients, made up of fewer than 50 with Graves' ophthalmopathy and 55 to 65 with stable Graves' hyperthyroidism. The 100 or so discovery patients were randomly divided into training and test sets at a 7:3 ratio. Following sampling, methimazole starting at 30 mg daily was given to hyperthyroidism patients, and high-dose intravenous methylprednisolone was given to ophthalmopathy patients. Whether ophthalmopathy could be predicted prospectively was tested in an independent validation cohort made up of under 20 hyperthyroidism patients plus 17 patients who later progressed to ophthalmopathy. Thyroid tissue and blood T-cell repertoires from more than 5 Graves' hyperthyroidism patients were also compared in the study. According to the paper, TCR Vbeta CDR3 sequencing was carried out on 135 peripheral blood samples, which came from fewer than 50 ophthalmopathy, around 74 hyperthyroidism and roughly 17 progressor patients. Overall study results and their limits: Ophthalmopathy was separated from stable hyperthyroidism by a 13 V-J signature model, with over 85% sensitivity and roughly 84% specificity obtained in cross-validation and 80%/75% obtained in testing. Blood samples also contained most of the expanded thyroid clonotypes (frequency above 0.001), which suggests that blood repertoires may reflect thyroid immune responses. In validation, progression to ophthalmopathy was predicted by the model with 70.59% sensitivity and 72% to 85% specificity, a median of about 6.8 months before onset. No statistical method was used to fix the sample size in advance, and group allocation was not hidden from the investigators.

The TCR beta CDR3 regions were amplified from the RNA transcripts. A first-round RT-PCR of the TCR CDR3 used the HTBI primer set with the Qiagen OneStep RT-PCR kit. A second multiplex PCR round built the libraries, followed by size selection and purification. Sequencing of the libraries was done on an Illumina HiSeq2000 using paired-end 100 bp reads. Processing in the source paper ran as follows. SOAPnuke was used to process the raw data, with reads discarded if the reads contained adapters or uncalled bases, had a mean Phred below 15, or lacked an exact constant-primer or identifier match. High-quality paired reads were merged with COPE v1.2.5, and unique nucleotide sequences were defined as clonotypes. MiTCR v1.1 was used to align clonotypes to the IMGT TRBV, TRBD and TRBJ reference segments. The analysis included only V-J combinations with a frequency above 0.0001, which together covered 99.2% of the repertoires. A TCS score was defined as the ratio of F50 (clonal expansion) to E x V (chaos), with BLOSUM62-based TCRdist applied between CDR3 peptides within each V-J. Welch's t-statistics and random forest reduced 450 to 600 V-J features to 10 to 15, which were used in a naive Bayes classifier (R e1071). Clones were called with MiXCR by TCRdb after fastp trimmed the public reads at Q25, and only in-frame beta chains were retained. Rows are combined by CDR3 protein, so each entry shows the most common genes and DNA. The V and J calls, along with clone size, are taken from TCRdb and not from the paper's own processing. This sample holds fewer than 600,000 distinct CDR3 sequences; around 15% were observed only once. The ten largest clones capture about 15% of the sample.

Stable Graves' hyperthyroidism was defined as no progression to ophthalmopathy during 18 months of follow-up. Hyperthyroidism patients were newly diagnosed, had a disease duration of under 2 months, and were aged 18 to 65 years. Exclusion was applied to patients with uncontrolled infections, other autoimmune diseases, pregnancy or lactation. Diagnoses were established on the basis of clinical symptoms, serum thyroxine and TRAb, thyroid ultrasound, and orbital computed tomography. PBMCs were isolated from 7.5 to 10 ml of fresh peripheral blood by Ficoll-Paque density gradient centrifugation. Total RNA was extracted with Trizol reagent, and quality was checked on an Agilent 2100 Bioanalyzer. This clonotype was observed at least ten times. Which antigen it targets is not known. Within one base of it there is no much larger clone, and no base qualities were kept. Based on the germline V gene, the CDR1 and CDR2 sequences are MDHEN and SYDVKM. Spanning cysteine to phenylalanine, the CDR3 consists of 15 amino acids. Of the read, only the CDR3 DNA is kept; its 45 bases are in frame from base 1. V and J are trimmed by 6 bases and 2 bases, and the gene matches miss 7 bases of the junction.

The rearrangement combines TRBV28 with TRBJ1-5; TRBD1 fits 7 bases in the junction. Sample: blood. The sequence was obtained from a middle-aged woman with Graves' hyperthyroidism. In nucleotides, the sequence is TGTGCCAGCAGGAGACAGGGTTCTGGCAATCAGCCCCAGCATTTT. This translates into CASRRQGSGNQPQHF.